Listed here are 17 T cell receptor beta chains from one sample, sequenced in a study of CD8 T cells in Susac syndrome. An input of about 0.5 to 1 ug of RNA was subjected to reverse transcription using random hexamers. One entry per CDR3 protein results from TCRdb running MiXCR on the immunoSEQ multiplex PCR reads. The sample comprises about 52,000 distinct CDR3 sequences, 90% to 95% of which are singletons, and approximately 0.49% rests with the top ten. The sequencing input was CD8+ T cells from PBMCs. The receptors stem from a human donor with multiple sclerosis.

V and J are TRBV4-1 and TRBJ2-5; D is ambiguous. Germline V gives CDR1 MGHRA, CDR2 YSYEKL. The CDR3 spans 15 residues. With 0 bases removed from V and 1 base from J, the gap between germline ends came to 9 bases. DNA of the CDR3: TGCGCCAGCAGCCAAGATCGTCCAGCCCAAGAGACCCAGTACTTC. As protein: CASSQDRPAQETQYF.

This rearrangement joins TRBV3-1 to TRBJ1-1; D not resolved. Germline assignment: CDR1 LGHDT and CDR2 YNNKEL (reference sequence). The CDR3 loop spans 18 amino acids. Trimming shortened V by 1 base and J by 2 bases, and 20 bases separated the two germline ends. CDR3 in amino acids: CASSQVDGVISGNTEAFF. The CDR3 bases are TGTGCCAGCAGCCAAGTTGACGGGGTTATATCAGGTAACACTGAAGCTTTCTTT.

The rearrangement joins TRBV7-9 to TRBJ2-7; TRBD1 matches at 8 bases. Looked up from germline, CDR1 is SEHNR and CDR2 is FQNEAQ (reference sequence). The CDR3 length is 17 residues. After removal of 5 bases from V and 1 base from J, the junction contained 13 bases not matched to a gene. CDR3 protein: CASSPVPGQVWSYEQYF. The DNA of the CDR3 is TGTGCCAGCAGCCCGGTCCCGGGACAGGTTTGGTCCTACGAGCAGTACTTC.

J is TRBJ2-1 and V is TRBV20-1; 8 positions agree with TRBD1. Germline loops: CDR1 DFQATT, CDR2 SNEGSKA (reference sequence). The CDR3 runs to 16 residues. V gave up 1 base and J gave up 9 bases; unmatched junction bases: 14. Here the CDR3 DNA reads TGCAGTGCTAGAGTCTGGGACAGGAGGGAGGAGGGTGAGCAGTTCTTC. Its protein is CSARVWDRREEGEQFF.

This sequence joins TRBV20-1 and TRBJ1-2, with D possibly TRBD1 on 5 matching bases. This CDR3 is 15 amino acids long. The V and J ends lost 4 bases and 8 bases respectively, with 23 bases between them. In germline, CDR1 is DFQATT, CDR2 SNEGSKA (reference sequence). The CDR3 DNA follows: TGCAGTGCTATATTTCCGGCAGGGTCGTTCCTAGGCTACACCTTC. Its protein product is CSAIFPAGSFLGYTF.

The J gene is TRBJ1-1, the V gene TRBV28; unclear D gene. CDR1 is MDHEN, CDR2 SYDVKM, per germline. The CDR3 has 13 amino acids. Deletions cut 6 bases from V and 3 bases from J, with 11 bases between. CDR3 nucleotides: TGTGCCAGCAGGCTGCGTGGGGACACTGAAGCTTTCTTT. Its translation: CASRLRGDTEAFF. The full variable domain, completed using reference TRBV28 and TRBJ1-1, is DVKVTQSSRYLVKRTGEKVFLECVQDMDHENMFWYRQDPGLGLRLIYFSYDVKMKEKGDIPEGYSVSREKKERFSLILESASTNQTSMYLCASRLRGDTEAFFGQGTRLTVV.

The V and J genes are TRBV2 and TRBJ2-7; no firm D call. Looked up from germline, CDR1 is SNHLY and CDR2 is FYNNEI. The CDR3 is made up of 12 amino acids. V lost 7 bases and J lost 4, with 11 bases in between. The CDR3 loop reads CASMLHQYEQYF. In DNA, the CDR3 is TGTGCCAGCATGCTGCATCAATACGAGCAGTACTTC. Full variable domain (missing parts from reference TRBV2 and TRBJ2-7): EPEVTQTPSHQVTQMGQEVILRCVPISNHLYFYWYRQILGQKVEFLVSFYNNEISEKSEIFDDQFSVERPDGSNFTLKIRSTKLEDSAMYFCASMLHQYEQYFGPGTRLTVT.

The chain has TRBV15 and TRBJ2-7; 7 bases are a match to TRBD2. CDR1 and CDR2 from the germline V gene are LNHNV and YYDKDF (reference sequence). The CDR3 is made up of 17 amino acids. V gave up 0 bases and J gave up 0 bases; unmatched junction bases: 8. The CDR3 DNA follows: TGTGCCACCAGCAGAGATGGGGCGGGGGTCCTCTCCTACGAGCAGTACTTC. Residues: CATSRDGAGVLSYEQYF.

This rearrangement joins TRBV6-2 or TRBV6-3 to TRBJ2-7; D is possibly TRBD2 (6 bases). This CDR3 contains 15 residues. The V end lost 7 bases, the J end lost 2 bases, and 18 bases lay between the germline ends. Germline V gene data show CDR1 as MNHEY and CDR2 as SVGEGT. CDR3 DNA: TGTGCCAGCACCCTCACCCCTAGACTAGCCTACGAGCAGTACTTC. Residues: CASTLTPRLAYEQYF.

The chain has TRBV12-3 or TRBV12-4 and TRBJ2-1; the match to TRBD2 covers 8 bases. This CDR3 spans 14 amino acids. Losses at the gene ends were 5 bases for V and 7 bases for J; bases not matched to a gene: 7. CDR3 nucleotide sequence: TGTGCCAGCAGTGACGGGGGGGGACGTAATGAGCAGTTCTTC. It translates to CASSDGGGRNEQFF.

This chain connects TRBV4-1 to TRBJ2-3; 10 bases are shared with TRBD2. J was trimmed by 3 bases and V by 8 bases; bases with no gene match: 8. CDR1 and CDR2 from the germline V gene are MGHRA and YSYEKL. The CDR3 has 15 residues. The CDR3 is CASQLAGGGTDTQYF. CDR3 bases: TGCGCCAGCCAATTAGCGGGGGGTGGGACAGATACGCAGTATTTT.

This clonotype was picked up one time. J is TRBJ1-1 and V is TRBV7-9; maybe TRBD1 (5 bases). Germline CDR1 is SEHNR and CDR2 is FQNEAQ (reference sequence). V lost 0 bases and J 1 base, leaving 12 bases between the germline ends. The CDR3 has 16 amino acids. Written as DNA, the CDR3 is TGTGCCAGCAGCTTAGCCCCCGGGGCCCAGAACACTGAAGCTTTCTTT. Translating gives CASSLAPGAQNTEAFF. The full variable domain, rest sourced from reference TRBV7-9 and TRBJ1-1, is DTGVSQNPRHKITKRGQNVTFRCDPISEHNRLYWYRQTLGQGPEFLTYFQNEAQLEKSRLLSDRFSAERPKGSFSTLEIQRTEQGDSAMYLCASSLAPGAQNTEAFFGQGTRLTVV.

J is TRBJ1-5 and V is TRBV6-2 or TRBV6-3; no clear D gene. The CDR3 consists of 17 residues. With 0 bases removed from V and 2 bases from J, the gap between germline ends came to 14 bases. Germline V gene data show CDR1 as MNHEY and CDR2 as SVGEGT. The CDR3 DNA is TGTGCCAGCAGTTACTCGATAAGTCAGTTGGGCAATCAGCCCCAGCATTTT. Residues: CASSYSISQLGNQPQHF.

V usage is TRBV13 and J usage is TRBJ2-7, with D perhaps given as TRBD1 or TRBD2 (5 bases each). Trimming took 5 bases from V and 3 from J, leaving 14 bases between them. There are 14 residues in the CDR3. CDR1 is PRHDT, CDR2 FYEKMQ, per germline (reference sequence). This chain's CDR3 is CASSPGQKVYEQYF. The DNA for the CDR3 is TGTGCCAGCAGCCCGGGGCAGAAAGTCTACGAGCAGTACTTC.

The chain is built from TRBV7-2 and TRBJ2-7, with D hard to call. The CDR3 loop spans 11 amino acids. Germline values: CDR1 SGHTA, CDR2 FQGNSA. Trimming left V 5 bases short and J 6 bases short, with 8 bases between. The CDR3 nucleotides are TGTGCCAGCAGCCAAACGTCCGAGCAGTACTTC. This codes for CASSQTSEQYF.

The chain employs TRBV7-6 and TRBJ2-7, with 10 bases that match TRBD1. J gave up 6 bases and V 5 bases, and 10 bases lay outside the gene matches. The CDR3 runs to 15 residues. In germline, CDR1 is SGHVS, CDR2 FNYEAQ. The CDR3 reads CASSPNGDRGSEQYF. The CDR3, as DNA: TGTGCCAGCAGCCCTAACGGGGACAGGGGTTCCGAGCAGTACTTC.

The chain links TRBV19 to TRBJ2-7; no clear D gene. Germline values: CDR1 LNHDA, CDR2 SQIVND (reference sequence). This CDR3 is built from 13 residues. V was cut by 2 bases and J by 3 bases, with 8 bases left in between. The CDR3 sequence: CASSIYLFYEQYF. The CDR3 region has the DNA TGTGCCAGTAGTATATACCTTTTCTACGAGCAGTACTTC.